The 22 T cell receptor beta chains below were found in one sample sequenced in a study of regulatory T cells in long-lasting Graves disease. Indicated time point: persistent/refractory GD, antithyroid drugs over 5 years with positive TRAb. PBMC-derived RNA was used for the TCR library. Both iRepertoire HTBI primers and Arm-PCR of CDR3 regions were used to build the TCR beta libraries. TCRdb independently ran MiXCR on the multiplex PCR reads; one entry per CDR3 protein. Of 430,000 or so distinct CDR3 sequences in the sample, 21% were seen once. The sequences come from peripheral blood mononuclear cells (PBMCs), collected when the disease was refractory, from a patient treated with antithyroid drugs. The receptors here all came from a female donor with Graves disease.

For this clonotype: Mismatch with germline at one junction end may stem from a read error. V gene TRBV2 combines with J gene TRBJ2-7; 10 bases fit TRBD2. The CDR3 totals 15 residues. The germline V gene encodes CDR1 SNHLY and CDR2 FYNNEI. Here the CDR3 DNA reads TGTGCCGGCAGTGAGATAGCGGGAGGACCCTACGAGCAGTACTTC. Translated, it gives CAGSEIAGGPYEQYF. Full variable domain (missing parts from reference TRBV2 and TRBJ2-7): EPEVTQTPSHQVTQMGQEVILRCVPISNHLYFYWYRQILGQKVEFLVSFYNNEISEKSEIFDDQFSVERPDGSNFTLKIRSTKLEDSAMYFCAGSEIAGGPYEQYFGPGTRLTVT.

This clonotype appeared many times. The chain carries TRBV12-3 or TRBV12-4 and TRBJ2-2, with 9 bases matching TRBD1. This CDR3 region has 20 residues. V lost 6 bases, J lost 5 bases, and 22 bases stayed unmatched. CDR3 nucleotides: TGTGCCAGCAGAAAGACAGGGGGTAGGGCTAGCGGCCGAGGTACCGGGGAGCTGTTTTTT. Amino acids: CASRKTGGRASGRGTGELFF.

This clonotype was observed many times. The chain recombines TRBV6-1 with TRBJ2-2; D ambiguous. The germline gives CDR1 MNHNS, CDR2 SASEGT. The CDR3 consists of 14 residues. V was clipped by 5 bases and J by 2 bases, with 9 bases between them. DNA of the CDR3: TGTGCCAGCAGTCTGTCCCTTAACACCGGGGAGCTGTTTTTT. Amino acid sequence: CASSLSLNTGELFF.

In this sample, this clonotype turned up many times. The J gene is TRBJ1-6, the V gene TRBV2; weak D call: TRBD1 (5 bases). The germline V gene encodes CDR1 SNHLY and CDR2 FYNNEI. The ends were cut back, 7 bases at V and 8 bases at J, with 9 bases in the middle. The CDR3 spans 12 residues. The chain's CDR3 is CASNLQDSPLHF. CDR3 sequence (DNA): TGTGCCAGCAACCTACAGGATTCACCCCTCCACTTT.

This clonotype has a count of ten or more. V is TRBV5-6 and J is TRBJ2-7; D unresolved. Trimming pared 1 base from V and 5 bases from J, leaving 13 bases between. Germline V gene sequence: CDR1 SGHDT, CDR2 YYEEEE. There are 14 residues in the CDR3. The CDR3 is CASSLPRMSHEQYF. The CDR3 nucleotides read TGTGCCAGCAGCTTGCCTAGAATGTCCCACGAGCAGTACTTC.

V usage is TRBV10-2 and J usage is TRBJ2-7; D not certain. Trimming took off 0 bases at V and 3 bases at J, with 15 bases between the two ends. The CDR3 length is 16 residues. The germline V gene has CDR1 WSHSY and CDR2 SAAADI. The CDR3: CASSESQLTGYYEQYF. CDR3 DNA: TGCGCCAGCAGTGAGTCACAACTGACTGGGTACTACGAGCAGTACTTC.

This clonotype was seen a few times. The CDR3 loop is CASSSQGAAGEKLFF. CDR3 bases: TGTGCCAGCAGTAGTCAGGGGGCAGCGGGTGAAAAACTGTTTTTT. The J gene is TRBJ1-4, the V gene TRBV6-1; 8 nucleotides agree with TRBD1. Germline-derived CDR1 and CDR2 are MNHNS and SASEGT. The CDR3 is 15 residues long. V dropped 5 bases and J dropped 7; count of bases not matched to a gene: 9.

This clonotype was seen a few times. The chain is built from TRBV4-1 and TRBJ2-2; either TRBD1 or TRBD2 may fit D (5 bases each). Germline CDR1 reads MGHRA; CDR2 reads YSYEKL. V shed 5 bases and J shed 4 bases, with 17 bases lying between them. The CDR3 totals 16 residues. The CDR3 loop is CASSYGQTTSTGELFF. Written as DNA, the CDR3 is TGCGCCAGCAGCTATGGACAAACTACTAGCACCGGGGAGCTGTTTTTT.

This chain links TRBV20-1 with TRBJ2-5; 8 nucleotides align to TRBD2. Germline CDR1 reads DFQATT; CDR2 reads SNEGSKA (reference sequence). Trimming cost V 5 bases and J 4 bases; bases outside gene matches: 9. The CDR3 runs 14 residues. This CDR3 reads CSAATGRASETQYF. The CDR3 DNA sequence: TGCAGTGCTGCTACCGGGAGGGCCTCAGAGACCCAGTACTTC.

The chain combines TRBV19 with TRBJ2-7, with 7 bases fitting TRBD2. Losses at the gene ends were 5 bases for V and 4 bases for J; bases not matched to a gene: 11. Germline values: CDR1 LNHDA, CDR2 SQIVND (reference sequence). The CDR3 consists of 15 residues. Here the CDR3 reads CASSSSTSRLYEQYF. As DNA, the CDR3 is TGTGCCAGTAGTTCATCGACTAGCAGACTATACGAGCAGTACTTC.

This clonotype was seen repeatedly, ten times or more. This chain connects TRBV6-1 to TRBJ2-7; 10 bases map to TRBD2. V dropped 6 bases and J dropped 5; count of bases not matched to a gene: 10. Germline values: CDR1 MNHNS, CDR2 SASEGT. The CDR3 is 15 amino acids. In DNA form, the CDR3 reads TGTGCCAGCAGACCCCCCCTAGCGGGAGTTGACGAGCAGTACTTC. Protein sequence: CASRPPLAGVDEQYF.

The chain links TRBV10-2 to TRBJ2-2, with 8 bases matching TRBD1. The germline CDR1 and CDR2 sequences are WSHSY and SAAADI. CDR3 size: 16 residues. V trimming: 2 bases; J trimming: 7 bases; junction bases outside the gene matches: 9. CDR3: CASSELSGGASGELFF. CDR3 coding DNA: TGCGCCAGCAGTGAGCTTTCAGGGGGCGCGAGCGGGGAGCTGTTTTTT.

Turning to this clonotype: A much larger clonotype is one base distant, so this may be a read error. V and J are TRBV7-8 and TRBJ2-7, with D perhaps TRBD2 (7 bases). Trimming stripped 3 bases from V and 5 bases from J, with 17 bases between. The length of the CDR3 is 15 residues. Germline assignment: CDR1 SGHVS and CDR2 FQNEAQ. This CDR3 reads CASSFPGGIAHEQYF. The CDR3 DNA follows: TGTGCCAGCAGCTTCCCGGGGGGCATAGCCCACGAGCAGTACTTC.

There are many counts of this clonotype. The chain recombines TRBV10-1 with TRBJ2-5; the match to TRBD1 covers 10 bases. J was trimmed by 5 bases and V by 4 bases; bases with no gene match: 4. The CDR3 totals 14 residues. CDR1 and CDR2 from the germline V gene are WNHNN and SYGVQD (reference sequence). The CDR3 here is CASSAGQGYETQYF. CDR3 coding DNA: TGCGCCAGCAGTGCGGGACAGGGGTACGAGACCCAGTACTTC.

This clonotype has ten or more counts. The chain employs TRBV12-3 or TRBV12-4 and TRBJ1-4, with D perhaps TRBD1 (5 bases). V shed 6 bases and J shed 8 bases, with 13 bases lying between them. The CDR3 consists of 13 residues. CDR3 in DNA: TGTGCCAGCAGGATCAGGGAGGGAGAAAAACTGTTTTTT. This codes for CASRIREGEKLFF.

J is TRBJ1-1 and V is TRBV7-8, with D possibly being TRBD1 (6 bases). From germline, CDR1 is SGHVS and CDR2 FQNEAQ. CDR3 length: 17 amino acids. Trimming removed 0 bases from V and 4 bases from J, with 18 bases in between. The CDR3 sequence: CASSLAGGGLGVTEAFF. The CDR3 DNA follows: TGTGCCAGCAGCTTAGCGGGGGGGGGCTTGGGGGTCACTGAAGCTTTCTTT.

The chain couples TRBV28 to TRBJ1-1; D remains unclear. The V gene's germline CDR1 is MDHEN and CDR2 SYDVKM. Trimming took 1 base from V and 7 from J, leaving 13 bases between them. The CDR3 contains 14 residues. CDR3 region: CASSLSARLGEAFF. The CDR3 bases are TGTGCCAGCAGTTTATCGGCCAGACTCGGTGAAGCTTTCTTT.

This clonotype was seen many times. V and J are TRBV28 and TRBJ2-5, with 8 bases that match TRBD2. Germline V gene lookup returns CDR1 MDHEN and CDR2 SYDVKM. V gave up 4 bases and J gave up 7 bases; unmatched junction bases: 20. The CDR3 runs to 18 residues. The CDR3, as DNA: TGTGCCAGCAGTTCCTCACGCCCCGCGGGGGGCCCAGTGGGGACCCAGTACTTC. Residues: CASSSSRPAGGPVGTQYF.

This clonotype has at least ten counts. CDR3 amino acids: CASSLGARVLGEQYF. Written as DNA, the CDR3 is TGCGCCAGCAGCTTGGGTGCCAGGGTCTTAGGCGAGCAGTACTTC. The V gene is TRBV5-1, the J gene TRBJ2-7; tentative D call: TRBD1 (5 bases). The V end was cut by 0 bases, the J end by 6 bases, with 16 bases between. Germline loops: CDR1 SGHRS, CDR2 YFSETQ. This CDR3 has 15 amino acids.

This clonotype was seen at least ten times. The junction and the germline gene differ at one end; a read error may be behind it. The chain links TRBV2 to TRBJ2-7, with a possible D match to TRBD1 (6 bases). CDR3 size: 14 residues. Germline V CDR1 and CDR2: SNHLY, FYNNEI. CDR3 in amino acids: CASSQEQGYYEQYF. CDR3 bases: TGCGCCAGCAGCCAAGAACAGGGATACTACGAGCAGTACTTC.

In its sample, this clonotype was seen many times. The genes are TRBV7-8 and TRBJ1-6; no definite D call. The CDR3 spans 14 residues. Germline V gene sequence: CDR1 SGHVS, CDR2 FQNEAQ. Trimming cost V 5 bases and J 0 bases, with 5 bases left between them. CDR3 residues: CASSPDSYNSPLHF. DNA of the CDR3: TGTGCCAGCAGCCCCGACTCCTATAATTCACCCCTCCACTTT.

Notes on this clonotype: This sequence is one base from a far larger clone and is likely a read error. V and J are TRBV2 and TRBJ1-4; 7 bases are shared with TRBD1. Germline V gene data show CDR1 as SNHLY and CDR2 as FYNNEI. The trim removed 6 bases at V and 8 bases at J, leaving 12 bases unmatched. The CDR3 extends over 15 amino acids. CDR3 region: CASSRGTAFEEKLFF. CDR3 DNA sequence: TGTGCCAGCAGCAGAGGGACAGCGTTTGAAGAAAAACTGTTTTTT.